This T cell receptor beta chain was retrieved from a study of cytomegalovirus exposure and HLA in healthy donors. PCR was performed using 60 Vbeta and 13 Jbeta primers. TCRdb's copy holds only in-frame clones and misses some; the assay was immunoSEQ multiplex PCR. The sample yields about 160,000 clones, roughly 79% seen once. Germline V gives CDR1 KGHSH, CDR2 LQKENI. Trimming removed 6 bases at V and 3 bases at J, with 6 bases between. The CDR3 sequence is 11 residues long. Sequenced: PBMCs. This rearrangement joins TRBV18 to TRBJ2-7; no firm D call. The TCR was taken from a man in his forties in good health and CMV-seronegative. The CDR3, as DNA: TGTGCCAGCTCCCTAGACTACGAGCAGTACTTC. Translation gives CASSLDYEQYF.